This entry lists 10 T cell receptor beta chains sequenced from one sample in a study of blood T cell repertoires in COVID-19 (TCRdb year 2020). The library was built by means of the immunoSEQ multiplex PCR assay. In its TCRdb copy, this immuneACCESS table keeps in-frame sequences only and misses some clones. Where compared with another copy, unresolved V genes explain less than half of these, and the others have no known cause. The sample contains around 250,000 clones, 75% to 95% of them found a single time. The ten largest make up 2.5% to 3% of the sample. The sample was PBMCs or T cells enriched from blood (not recorded which). These receptors were obtained from a man between 35 and 55 years old who had been exposed to COVID-19.

V gene TRBV28 combines with J gene TRBJ1-2; D call uncertain. CDR3 length equals 12 residues. Trimming took off 6 bases at V and 0 bases at J, with 5 bases between the two ends. The germline V gene encodes CDR1 MDHEN and CDR2 SYDVKM. The CDR3 coding sequence is TGTGCCAGCAGCCCTACTAACTATGGCTACACCTTC. Protein sequence: CASSPTNYGYTF.

The V call is TRBV5-4, the J call TRBJ2-5; possibly TRBD1 for D (6 bases). Germline V gives CDR1 SGHNT, CDR2 YYREEE (reference sequence). V dropped 0 bases and J dropped 8 bases, with 20 bases sitting between them. The CDR3 has 16 amino acids. The CDR3: CASSLVLGGQLGTQYF. CDR3 bases: TGTGCCAGCAGCTTGGTACTAGGGGGTCAGTTAGGTACCCAGTACTTC.

This chain uses TRBV24-1 with TRBJ2-2, with TRBD1 matching 11 bases. Per the germline V gene, CDR1 is KGHDR and CDR2 is SFDVKD. Unmatched junction bases numbered 10, after V lost 2 bases and J lost 3 bases. The CDR3 consists of 19 residues. The CDR3 bases are TGTGCCACCAGTGATTCAGGACAGGGGGCTGCACAATACACCGGGGAGCTGTTTTTT. Encoded protein: CATSDSGQGAAQYTGELFF.

The chain carries TRBV25-1 and TRBJ1-1, with TRBD1 as a possible D gene (5 bases). The CDR3 consists of 14 residues. Germline V gene lookup returns CDR1 MGHDK and CDR2 SYGVNS. Between the trimmed V and J ends, which lost 3 bases and 4 bases, there was a span of 12 bases. CDR3 region: CASSDPWGGTEAFF. Written as DNA, the CDR3 is TGTGCCAGCAGTGACCCGTGGGGCGGCACTGAAGCTTTCTTT.

The chain employs TRBV28 and TRBJ1-1, with TRBD1 matching 7 bases. This CDR3 has 16 residues. J was trimmed by 3 bases and V by 2 bases; bases with no gene match: 9. Germline assignment: CDR1 MDHEN and CDR2 SYDVKM. The CDR3 spells CASSLQGDNAYTEAFF. In DNA form, the CDR3 reads TGTGCCAGCAGTTTACAGGGGGACAACGCGTACACTGAAGCTTTCTTT. Supplemented by reference TRBV28 and TRBJ1-1, the full variable domain reads DVKVTQSSRYLVKRTGEKVFLECVQDMDHENMFWYRQDPGLGLRLIYFSYDVKMKEKGDIPEGYSVSREKKERFSLILESASTNQTSMYLCASSLQGDNAYTEAFFGQGTRLTVV.

This chain uses TRBV12-5 with TRBJ2-2; 7 nucleotides match TRBD1. Germline loops: CDR1 LGHNT, CDR2 FRNRAP. The CDR3 is 15 amino acids. The V gene end was trimmed by 7 bases and the J gene end by 0 bases; junction bases not matched to a gene: 5. DNA for the CDR3: TGTGCTAGTGCCCGACAGGGTTCGAACACCGGGGAGCTGTTTTTT. Amino acids: CASARQGSNTGELFF.

This clone showed up just once. The chain links TRBV5-1 to TRBJ2-3; 13 nucleotides line up with TRBD2. The CDR3 sequence is 12 residues long. Trimming at V came to 7 bases and at J to 10 bases, leaving 3 bases not matched to a gene. Germline lookup yields CDR1 SGHRS and CDR2 YFSETQ. In DNA form, the CDR3 reads TGCGCCAGCCTTGGGACTAGCGGGGCGCAGTATTTT. Its protein product is CASLGTSGAQYF.

CDR3 protein: CATSRGGLMNTEAFF. Here the CDR3 DNA reads TGTGCCACCAGCAGAGGTGGACTCATGAACACTGAAGCTTTCTTT. V usage is TRBV15 and J usage is TRBJ1-1; D not certain. The V and J ends lost 1 base and 0 bases respectively, with 9 bases between them. The CDR3 is 15 amino acids. CDR1 LNHNV and CDR2 YYDKDF come from the germline V gene (reference sequence).

The J gene is TRBJ2-5, the V gene TRBV25-1; 7 bases are a match to TRBD1. This CDR3 has 11 amino acids. V shed 11 bases and J 7 bases; nucleotides not matched to a gene: 7. The germline CDR1 and CDR2 sequences are MGHDK and SYGVNS. CDR3 sequence: CAGGQGVTQYF. The CDR3 nucleotides are TGTGCCGGCGGGCAGGGGGTGACCCAGTACTTC.

The rearrangement links TRBV23-1 to TRBJ2-2, with 10 bases fitting TRBD2. Being an ORF, TRBV23-1 has a function that is uncertain. V shed 0 bases, J shed 3 bases, and the junction held 4 bases outside the gene matches. The CDR3 runs 17 residues. The CDR3 nucleotides are TGCGCCAGCAGTCAATCATTGCTAGCGGGAGACACCGGGGAGCTGTTTTTT. Translated: CASSQSLLAGDTGELFF.